This T cell receptor beta chain was profiled in a study of blood T cell repertoires in COVID-19. The overall study: Sites across the United States, Italy and Spain contributed samples from acute and convalescent COVID-19. Sources were T cells, B-cell-depleted T cells, or PBMCs; the material itself was cDNA or gDNA.

Study processing details: It was from reference gene primer amplification that nucleated cell counts were estimated. Method: immunoSEQ multiplex PCR; TCRdb's copy keeps in-frame clones and lacks some. V and J calls plus clone size are reproduced from that table; the DNA served to infer D and trimming. In the table there are over 85,000 clones, more than 75% of which are singletons. V shed 2 bases, J shed 4 bases, and the junction held 3 bases outside the gene matches. This CDR3 comprises 15 residues. The germline gives CDR1 SGHDN, CDR2 FVKESK. This rearrangement joins TRBV14 to TRBJ2-1, with 9 bases lining up with TRBD2. Material: peripheral blood. This sequence was found in a woman older than 75 with acute or convalescent COVID-19. The CDR3 DNA follows: TGTGCCAGCAGCCAACAGCGGGGGGCTTACAATGAGCAGTTCTTC. This translates into CASSQQRGAYNEQFF.